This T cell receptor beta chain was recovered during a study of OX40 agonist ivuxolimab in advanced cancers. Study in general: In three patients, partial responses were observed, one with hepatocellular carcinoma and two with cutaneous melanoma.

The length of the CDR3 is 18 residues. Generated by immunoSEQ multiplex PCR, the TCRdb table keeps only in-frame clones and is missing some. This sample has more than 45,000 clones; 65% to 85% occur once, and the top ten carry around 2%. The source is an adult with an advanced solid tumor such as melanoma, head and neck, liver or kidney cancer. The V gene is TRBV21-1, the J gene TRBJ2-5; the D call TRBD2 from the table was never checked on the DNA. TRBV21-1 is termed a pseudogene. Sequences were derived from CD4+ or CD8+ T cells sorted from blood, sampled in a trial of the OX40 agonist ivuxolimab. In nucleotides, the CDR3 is TGTGCCAGCAGCAAAGTTATGTGTGGGGGGGACAAGCGGGAGACCCAGTACTTC. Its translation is CASSKVMCGGDKRETQYF.